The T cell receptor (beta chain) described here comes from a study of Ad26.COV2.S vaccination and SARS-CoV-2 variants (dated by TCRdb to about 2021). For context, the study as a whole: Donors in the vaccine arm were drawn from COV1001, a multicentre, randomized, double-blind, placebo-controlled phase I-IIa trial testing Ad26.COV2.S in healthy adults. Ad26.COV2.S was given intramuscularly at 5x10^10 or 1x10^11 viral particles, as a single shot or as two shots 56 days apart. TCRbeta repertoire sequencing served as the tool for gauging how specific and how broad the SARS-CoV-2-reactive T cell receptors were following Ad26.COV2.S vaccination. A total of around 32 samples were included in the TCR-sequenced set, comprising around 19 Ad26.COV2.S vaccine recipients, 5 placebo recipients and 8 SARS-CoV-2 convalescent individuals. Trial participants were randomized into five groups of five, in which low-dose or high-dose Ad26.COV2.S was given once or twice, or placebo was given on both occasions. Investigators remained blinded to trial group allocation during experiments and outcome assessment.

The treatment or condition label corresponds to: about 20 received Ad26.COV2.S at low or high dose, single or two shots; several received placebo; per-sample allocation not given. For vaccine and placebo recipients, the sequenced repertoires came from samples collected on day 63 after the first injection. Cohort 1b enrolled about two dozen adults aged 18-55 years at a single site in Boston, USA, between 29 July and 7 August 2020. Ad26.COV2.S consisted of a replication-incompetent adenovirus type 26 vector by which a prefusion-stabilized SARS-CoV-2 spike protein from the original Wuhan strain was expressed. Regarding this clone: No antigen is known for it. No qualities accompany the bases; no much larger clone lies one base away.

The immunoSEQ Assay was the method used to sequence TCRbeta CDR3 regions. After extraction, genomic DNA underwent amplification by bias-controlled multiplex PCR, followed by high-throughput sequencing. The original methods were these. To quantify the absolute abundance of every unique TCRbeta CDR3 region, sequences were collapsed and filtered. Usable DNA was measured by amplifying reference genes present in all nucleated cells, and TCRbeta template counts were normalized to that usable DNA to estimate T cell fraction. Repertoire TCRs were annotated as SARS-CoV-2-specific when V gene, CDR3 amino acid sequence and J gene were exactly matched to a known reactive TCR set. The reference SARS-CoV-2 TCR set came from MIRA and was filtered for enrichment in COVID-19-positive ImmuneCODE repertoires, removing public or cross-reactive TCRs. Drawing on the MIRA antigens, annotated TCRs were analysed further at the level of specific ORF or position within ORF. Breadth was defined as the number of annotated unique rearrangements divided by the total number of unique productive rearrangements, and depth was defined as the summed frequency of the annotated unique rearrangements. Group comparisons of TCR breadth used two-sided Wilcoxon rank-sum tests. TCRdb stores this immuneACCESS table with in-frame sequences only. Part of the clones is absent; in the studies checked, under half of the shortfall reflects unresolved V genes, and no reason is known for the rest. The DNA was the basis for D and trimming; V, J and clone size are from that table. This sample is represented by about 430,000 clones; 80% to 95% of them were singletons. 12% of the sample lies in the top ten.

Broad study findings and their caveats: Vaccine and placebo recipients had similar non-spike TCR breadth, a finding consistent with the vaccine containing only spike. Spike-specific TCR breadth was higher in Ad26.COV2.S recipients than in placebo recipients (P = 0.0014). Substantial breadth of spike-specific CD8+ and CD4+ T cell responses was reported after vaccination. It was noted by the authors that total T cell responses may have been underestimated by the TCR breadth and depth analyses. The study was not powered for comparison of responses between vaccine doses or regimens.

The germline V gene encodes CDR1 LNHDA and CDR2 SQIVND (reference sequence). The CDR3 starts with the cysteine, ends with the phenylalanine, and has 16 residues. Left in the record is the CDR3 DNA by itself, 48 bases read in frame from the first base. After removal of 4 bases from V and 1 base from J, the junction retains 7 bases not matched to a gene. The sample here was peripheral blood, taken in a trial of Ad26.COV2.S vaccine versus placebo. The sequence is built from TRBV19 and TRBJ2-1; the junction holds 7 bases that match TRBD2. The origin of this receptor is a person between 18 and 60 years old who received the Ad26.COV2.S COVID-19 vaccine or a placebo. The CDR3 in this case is CASSTPGGSSYNEQFF. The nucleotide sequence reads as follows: TGTGCCAGTAGTACCCCTGGCGGGAGTTCCTACAATGAGCAGTTCTTC.